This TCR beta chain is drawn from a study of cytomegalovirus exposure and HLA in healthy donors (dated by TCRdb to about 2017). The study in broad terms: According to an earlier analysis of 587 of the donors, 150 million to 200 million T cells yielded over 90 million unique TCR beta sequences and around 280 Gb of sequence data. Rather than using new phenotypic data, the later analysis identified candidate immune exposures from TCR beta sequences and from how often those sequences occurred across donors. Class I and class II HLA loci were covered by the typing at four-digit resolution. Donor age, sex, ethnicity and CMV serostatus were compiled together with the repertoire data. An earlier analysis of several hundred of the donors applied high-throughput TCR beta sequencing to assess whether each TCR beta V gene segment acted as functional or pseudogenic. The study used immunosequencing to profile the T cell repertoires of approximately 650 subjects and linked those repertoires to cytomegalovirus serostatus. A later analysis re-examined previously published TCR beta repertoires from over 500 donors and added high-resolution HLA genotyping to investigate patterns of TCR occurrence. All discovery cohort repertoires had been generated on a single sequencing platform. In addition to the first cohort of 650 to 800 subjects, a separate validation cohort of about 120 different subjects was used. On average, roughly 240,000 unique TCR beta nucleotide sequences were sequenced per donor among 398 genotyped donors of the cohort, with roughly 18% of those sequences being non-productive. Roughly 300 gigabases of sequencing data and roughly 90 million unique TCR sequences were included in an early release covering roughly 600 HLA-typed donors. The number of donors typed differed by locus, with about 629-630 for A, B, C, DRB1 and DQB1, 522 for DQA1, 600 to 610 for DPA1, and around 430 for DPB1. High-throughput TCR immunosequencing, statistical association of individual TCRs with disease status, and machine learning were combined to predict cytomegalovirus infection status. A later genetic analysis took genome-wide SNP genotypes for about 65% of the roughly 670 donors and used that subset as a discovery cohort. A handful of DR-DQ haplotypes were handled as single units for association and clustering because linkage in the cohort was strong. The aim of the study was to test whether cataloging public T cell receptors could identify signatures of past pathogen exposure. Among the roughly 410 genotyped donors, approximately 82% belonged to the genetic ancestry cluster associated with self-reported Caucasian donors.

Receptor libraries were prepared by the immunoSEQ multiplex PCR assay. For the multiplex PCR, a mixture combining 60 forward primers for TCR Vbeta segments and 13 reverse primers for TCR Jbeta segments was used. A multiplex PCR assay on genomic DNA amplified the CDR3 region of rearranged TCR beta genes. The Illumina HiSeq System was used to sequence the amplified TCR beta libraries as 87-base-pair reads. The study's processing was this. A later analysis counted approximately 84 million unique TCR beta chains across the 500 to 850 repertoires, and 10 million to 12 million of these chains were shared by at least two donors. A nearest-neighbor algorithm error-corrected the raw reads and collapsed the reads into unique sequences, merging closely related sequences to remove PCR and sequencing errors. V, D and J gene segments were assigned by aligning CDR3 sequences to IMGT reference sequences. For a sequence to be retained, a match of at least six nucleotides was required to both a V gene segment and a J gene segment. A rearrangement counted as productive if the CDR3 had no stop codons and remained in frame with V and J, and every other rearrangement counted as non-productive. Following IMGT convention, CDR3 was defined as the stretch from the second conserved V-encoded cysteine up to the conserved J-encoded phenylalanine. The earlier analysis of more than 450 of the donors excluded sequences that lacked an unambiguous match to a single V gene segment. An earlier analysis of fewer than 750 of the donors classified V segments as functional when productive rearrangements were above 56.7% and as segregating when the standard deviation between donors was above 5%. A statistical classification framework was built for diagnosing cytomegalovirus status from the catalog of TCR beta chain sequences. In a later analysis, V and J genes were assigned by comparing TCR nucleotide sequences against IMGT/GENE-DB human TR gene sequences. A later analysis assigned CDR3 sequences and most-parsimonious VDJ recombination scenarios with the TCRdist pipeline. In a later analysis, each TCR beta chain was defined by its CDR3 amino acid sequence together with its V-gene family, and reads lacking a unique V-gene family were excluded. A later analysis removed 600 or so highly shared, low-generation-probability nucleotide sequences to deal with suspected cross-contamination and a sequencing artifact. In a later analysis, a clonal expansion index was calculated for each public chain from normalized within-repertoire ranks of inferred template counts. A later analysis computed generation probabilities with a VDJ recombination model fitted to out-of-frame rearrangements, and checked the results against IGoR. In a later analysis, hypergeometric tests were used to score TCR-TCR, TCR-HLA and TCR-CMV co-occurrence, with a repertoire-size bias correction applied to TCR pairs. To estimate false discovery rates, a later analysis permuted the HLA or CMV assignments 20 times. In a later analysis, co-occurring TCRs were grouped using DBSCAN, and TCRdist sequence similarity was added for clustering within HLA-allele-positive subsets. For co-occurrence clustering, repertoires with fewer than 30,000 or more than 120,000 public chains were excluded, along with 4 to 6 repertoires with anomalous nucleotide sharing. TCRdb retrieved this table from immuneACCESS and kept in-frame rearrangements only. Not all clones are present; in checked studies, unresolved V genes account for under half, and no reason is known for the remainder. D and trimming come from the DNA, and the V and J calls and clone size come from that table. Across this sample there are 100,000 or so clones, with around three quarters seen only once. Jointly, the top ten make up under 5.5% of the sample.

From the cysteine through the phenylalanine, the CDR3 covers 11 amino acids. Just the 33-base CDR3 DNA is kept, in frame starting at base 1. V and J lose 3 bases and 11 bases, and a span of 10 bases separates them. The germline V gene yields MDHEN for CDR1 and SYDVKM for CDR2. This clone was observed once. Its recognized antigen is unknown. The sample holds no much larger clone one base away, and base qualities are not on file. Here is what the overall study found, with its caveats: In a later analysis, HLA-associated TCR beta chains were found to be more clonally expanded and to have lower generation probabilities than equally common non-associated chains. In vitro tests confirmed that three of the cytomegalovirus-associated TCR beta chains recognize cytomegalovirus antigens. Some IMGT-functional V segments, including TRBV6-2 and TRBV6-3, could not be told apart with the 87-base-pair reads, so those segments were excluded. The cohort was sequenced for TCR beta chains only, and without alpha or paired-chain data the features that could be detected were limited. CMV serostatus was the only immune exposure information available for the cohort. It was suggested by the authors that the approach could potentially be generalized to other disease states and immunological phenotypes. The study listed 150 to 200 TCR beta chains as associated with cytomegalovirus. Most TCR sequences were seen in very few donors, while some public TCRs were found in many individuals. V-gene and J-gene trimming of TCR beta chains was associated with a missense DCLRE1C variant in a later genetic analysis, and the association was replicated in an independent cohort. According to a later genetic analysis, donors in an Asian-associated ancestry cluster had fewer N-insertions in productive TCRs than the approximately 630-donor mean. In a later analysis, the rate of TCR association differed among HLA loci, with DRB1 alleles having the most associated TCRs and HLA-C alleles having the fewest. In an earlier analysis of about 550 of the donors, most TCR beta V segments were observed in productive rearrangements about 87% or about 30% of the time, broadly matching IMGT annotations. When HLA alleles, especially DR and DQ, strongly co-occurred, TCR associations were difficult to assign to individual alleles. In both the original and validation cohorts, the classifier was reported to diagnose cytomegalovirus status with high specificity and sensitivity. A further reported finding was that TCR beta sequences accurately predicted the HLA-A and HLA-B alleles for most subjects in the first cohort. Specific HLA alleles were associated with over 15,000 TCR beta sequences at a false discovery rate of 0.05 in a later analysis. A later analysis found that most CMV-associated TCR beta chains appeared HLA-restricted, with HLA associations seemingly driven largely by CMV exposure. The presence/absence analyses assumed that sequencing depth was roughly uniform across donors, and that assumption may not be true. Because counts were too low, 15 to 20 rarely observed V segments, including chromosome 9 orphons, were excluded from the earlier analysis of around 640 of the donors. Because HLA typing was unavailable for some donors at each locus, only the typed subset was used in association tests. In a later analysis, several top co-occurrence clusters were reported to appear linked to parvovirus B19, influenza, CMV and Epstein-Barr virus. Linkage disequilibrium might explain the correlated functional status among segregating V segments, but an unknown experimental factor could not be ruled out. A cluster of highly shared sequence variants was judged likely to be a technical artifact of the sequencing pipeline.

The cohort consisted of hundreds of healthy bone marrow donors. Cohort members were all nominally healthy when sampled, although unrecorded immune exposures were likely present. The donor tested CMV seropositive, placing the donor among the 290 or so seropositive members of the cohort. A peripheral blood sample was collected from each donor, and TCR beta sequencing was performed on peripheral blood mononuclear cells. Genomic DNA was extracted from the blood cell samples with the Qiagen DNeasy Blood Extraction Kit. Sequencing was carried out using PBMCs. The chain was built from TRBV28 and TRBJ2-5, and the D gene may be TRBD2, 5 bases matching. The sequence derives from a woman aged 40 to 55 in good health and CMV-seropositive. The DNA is TGTGCCAGCAGTTTCGAATGGGAGCAGTACTTC. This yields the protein CASSFEWEQYF.